The sequence of this TCR beta chain was determined in a study of T-cell reconstitution after alpha-beta-depleted transplantation in children. Study-level results: One year after transplant, T-cell counts and diversity came mostly from newly produced T cells. Reportedly, roughly two months post-transplant, alpha-beta T cells arose from several hundred expanded graft clones.

With 5 bases clipped from V and 4 bases from J, the junction kept 10 bases outside the gene matches. The CDR3 runs 15 residues. The germline CDR1 and CDR2 sequences are SGHTA and FQGTGA. Preparation of the TCRbeta library used unique molecular identifiers. Via MiXCR, TCRdb re-called the PCR reads, giving one row per CDR3 protein. The sample yields more than 200,000 distinct CDR3 sequences, more than 20% seen once. This clonotype was found many times. Antigen: not known. Sequenced here: PBMCs, sampled before TCRalphabeta/CD19-depleted stem cell transplant. This sequence originates from a girl aged 2-10 years with Fanconi anemia, due to receive a stem cell transplant. The V and J genes are TRBV7-3 and TRBJ2-5; 7 positions match TRBD2. This CDR3 is CASSLTGTKGETQYF. CDR3 sequence (DNA): TGTGCCAGCAGCCTCACCGGGACTAAAGGAGAGACCCAGTACTTC.